This T cell receptor beta chain stems from a study of human T cells and chemical hapten exposure. Per germline, CDR1 SNHLY and CDR2 FYNNEI. Trimming shortened V by 3 bases and J by 9 bases, and 21 bases separated the two germline ends. The CDR3 has 16 amino acids. Time point of the sample: pre-sensitization, week 0. Described treatment: therapeutic diphenylcyclopropenone sensitization with weekly scalp DPC. TCRdb re-called the RACE reads through MiXCR, storing one row per CDR3 protein. The data contain about 68,000 distinct CDR3 sequences, approximately 11% of them singletons. This clonotype originated in a woman between 50 and 59 years old with alopecia areata. Some clones in this sample may be carry-over from other donors' samples. Sequences were derived from whole blood, sampled in connection with sensitization to the hapten diphenylcyclopropenone (DPC). The J gene is TRBJ1-5, the V gene TRBV2; D remains unclear. The DNA of the CDR3 is TGTGCCAGCAGTGATAAAAAGTTTGGTGGTTGGAGGCCCCAGCATTTT. Protein product: CASSDKKFGGWRPQHF. The full variable domain, rest sourced from reference TRBV2 and TRBJ1-5, is EPEVTQTPSHQVTQMGQEVILRCVPISNHLYFYWYRQILGQKVEFLVSFYNNEISEKSEIFDDQFSVERPDGSNFTLKIRSTKLEDSAMYFCASSDKKFGGWRPQHFGDGTRLSIL.